These 7 T cell receptor beta chains were sequenced from one sample in a study of cytomegalovirus exposure and HLA in healthy donors. Researchers ran the PCR with 60 Vbeta and 13 Jbeta primers. Assay: immunoSEQ multiplex PCR; the TCRdb copy retains only in-frame clones and omits some. This table holds about 150,000 clones, over 70% found once. The sample was PBMCs. These receptors originate from a woman aged 40 to 50 in good health and CMV-seronegative.

This rearrangement joins TRBV5-1 to TRBJ1-4, with D maybe TRBD1 (5 bases). The CDR3 is 15 amino acids. Germline CDR1 SGHRS, CDR2 YFSETQ. Trimming removed 7 bases from V and 3 bases from J, with 16 bases in between. CDR3: CASSRTGGANEKLFF. Written as DNA, the CDR3 is TGCGCCAGCTCGAGAACGGGGGGGGCTAATGAAAAACTGTTTTTT.

The chain couples TRBV9 to TRBJ2-5; TRBD2 matches at 8 bases. The germline gives CDR1 SGDLS, CDR2 YYNGEE. V lost 0 bases and J lost 5; bases outside the gene matches: 6. The CDR3 is made up of 15 amino acids. The CDR3 here is CASSVDSGGFETQYF. CDR3 in DNA: TGTGCCAGCAGCGTAGACTCGGGAGGGTTTGAGACCCAGTACTTC.

The chain has TRBV12-2 and TRBJ2-1; the table's D call of TRBD2 was not tested on the DNA. TRBV12-2 is flagged as a pseudogene. The CDR3 runs to 15 residues. CDR3 sequence: CASRLAWRGHNEQFF. The CDR3 nucleotides read TGTGCAAGTCGCTTAGCCTGGCGGGGGCACAATGAGCAGTTCTTC.

This chain uses TRBV6-1 with TRBJ1-2, with 7 positions matching TRBD1. The CDR3 covers 12 residues. Losses at the gene ends were 5 bases for V and 6 bases for J; bases not matched to a gene: 3. Per the germline V gene, CDR1 is MNHNS and CDR2 is SASEGT. CDR3 sequence (DNA): TGTGCCAGCAGTCGCGACAGGGATGGCTACACCTTC. This gives the protein CASSRDRDGYTF.

The chain couples TRBV7-9 to TRBJ2-7; tentative D call: TRBD2 (6 bases). Germline V CDR1 and CDR2: SEHNR, FQNEAQ (reference sequence). This CDR3 is built from 13 residues. Trimming stripped 4 bases from V and 2 bases from J, with 9 bases between. The chain's CDR3 is CASSSGTPYEQYF. CDR3 sequence (DNA): TGTGCCAGCAGCTCTGGGACTCCCTACGAGCAGTACTTC.

V usage is TRBV7-9 and J usage is TRBJ2-3; 7 nucleotides line up with TRBD2. The CDR3 consists of 13 residues. V lost 2 bases, J lost 14 bases, and 10 bases stayed unmatched. Germline CDR1 is SEHNR and CDR2 is FQNEAQ (reference sequence). CDR3 DNA sequence: TGTGCCAGCAGCTTAACCCAGGCGGGAGAGCGGTATTTT. As protein: CASSLTQAGERYF.

This chain connects TRBV28 to TRBJ2-3; D remains ambiguous. Germline-derived CDR1 and CDR2 are MDHEN and SYDVKM. This CDR3 is 13 amino acids long. V was clipped by 5 bases and J by 4 bases, with 10 bases between them. DNA of the CDR3: TGTGCCAGCAGTCCCCAGTCTGCAGATACGCAGTATTTT. Its protein product is CASSPQSADTQYF.